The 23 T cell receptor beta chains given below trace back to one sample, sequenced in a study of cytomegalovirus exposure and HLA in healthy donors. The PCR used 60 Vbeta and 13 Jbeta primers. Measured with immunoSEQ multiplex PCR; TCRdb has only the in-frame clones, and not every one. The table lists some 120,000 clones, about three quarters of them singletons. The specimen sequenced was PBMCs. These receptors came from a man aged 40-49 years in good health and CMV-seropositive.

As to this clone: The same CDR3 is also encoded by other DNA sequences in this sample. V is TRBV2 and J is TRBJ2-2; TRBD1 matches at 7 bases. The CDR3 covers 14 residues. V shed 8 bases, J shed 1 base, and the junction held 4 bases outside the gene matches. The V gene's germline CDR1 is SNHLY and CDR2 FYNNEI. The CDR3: CASSWTGNTGELFF. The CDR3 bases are TGTGCCAGCTCCTGGACAGGGAACACCGGGGAGCTGTTTTTT.

The DNA of the CDR3 is TGTGCCAGCAGCGTAAGGACAGGGGAAGGTACAGATACGCAGTATTTT. Translation: CASSVRTGEGTDTQYF. The chain combines TRBV9 with TRBJ2-3, with 9 bases lining up with TRBD1. J gave up 3 bases and V 1 base, and 6 bases lay outside the gene matches. The germline gives CDR1 SGDLS, CDR2 YYNGEE. There are 16 residues in the CDR3.

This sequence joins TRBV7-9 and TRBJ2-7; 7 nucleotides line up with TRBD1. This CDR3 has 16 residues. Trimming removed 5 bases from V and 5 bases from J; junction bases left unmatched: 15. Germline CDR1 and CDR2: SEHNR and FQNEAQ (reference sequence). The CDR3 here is CASSRRETGSGNEQYF. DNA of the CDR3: TGTGCCAGCAGCCGAAGAGAGACAGGGTCTGGTAACGAGCAGTACTTC. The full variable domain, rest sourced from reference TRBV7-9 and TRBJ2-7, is DTGVSQNPRHKITKRGQNVTFRCDPISEHNRLYWYRQTLGQGPEFLTYFQNEAQLEKSRLLSDRFSAERPKGSFSTLEIQRTEQGDSAMYLCASSRRETGSGNEQYFGPGTRLTVT.

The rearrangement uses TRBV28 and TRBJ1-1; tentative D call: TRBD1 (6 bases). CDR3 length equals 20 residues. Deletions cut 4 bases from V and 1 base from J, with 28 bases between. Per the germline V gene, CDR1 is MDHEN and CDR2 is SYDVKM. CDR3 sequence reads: CASSYGGWGTTGKENTEAFF. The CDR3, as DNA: TGTGCCAGCAGTTATGGGGGCTGGGGGACGACAGGTAAAGAGAACACTGAAGCTTTCTTT.

CDR3 loop: CASSGGTPLLDTEAFF. In DNA form, the CDR3 reads TGCGCCAGCAGCGGAGGGACGCCTCTCTTGGACACTGAAGCTTTCTTT. The chain couples TRBV5-1 to TRBJ1-1, with D tentatively TRBD1 (5 bases). Germline CDR1 and CDR2: SGHRS and YFSETQ. Trimming left V 4 bases short and J 3 bases short, with 19 bases between. The CDR3 is 16 residues long.

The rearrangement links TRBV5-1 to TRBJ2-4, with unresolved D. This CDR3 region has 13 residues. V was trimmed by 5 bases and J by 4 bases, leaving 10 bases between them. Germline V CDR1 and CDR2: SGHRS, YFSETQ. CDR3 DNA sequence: TGCGCCAGCAGTCTGGAACAGAAAAACATTCAGTACTTC. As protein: CASSLEQKNIQYF. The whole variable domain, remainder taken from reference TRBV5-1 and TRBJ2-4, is KAGVTQTPRYLIKTRGQQVTLSCSPISGHRSVSWYQQTPGQGLQFLFEYFSETQRNKGNFPGRFSGRQFSNSRSEMNVSTLELGDSALYLCASSLEQKNIQYFGAGTRLSVL.

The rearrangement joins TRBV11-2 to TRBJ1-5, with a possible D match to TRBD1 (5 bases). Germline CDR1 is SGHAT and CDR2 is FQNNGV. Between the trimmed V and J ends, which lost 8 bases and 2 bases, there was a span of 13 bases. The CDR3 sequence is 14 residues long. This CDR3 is CASSVGGGNQPQHF. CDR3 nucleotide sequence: TGTGCCAGCTCCGTGGGGGGAGGCAATCAGCCCCAGCATTTT.

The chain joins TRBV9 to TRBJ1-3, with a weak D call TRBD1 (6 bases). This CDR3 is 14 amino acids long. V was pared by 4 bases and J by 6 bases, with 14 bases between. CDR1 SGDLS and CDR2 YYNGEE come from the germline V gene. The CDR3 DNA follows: TGTGCCAGCAGCCCTTCAGGGGTTCAAAACACCATATATTTT. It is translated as CASSPSGVQNTIYF. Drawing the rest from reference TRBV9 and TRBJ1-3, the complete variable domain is DSGVTQTPKHLITATGQRVTLRCSPRSGDLSVYWYQQSLDQGLQFLIQYYNGEERAKGNILERFSAQQFPDLHSELNLSSLELGDSALYFCASSPSGVQNTIYFGEGSWLTVV.

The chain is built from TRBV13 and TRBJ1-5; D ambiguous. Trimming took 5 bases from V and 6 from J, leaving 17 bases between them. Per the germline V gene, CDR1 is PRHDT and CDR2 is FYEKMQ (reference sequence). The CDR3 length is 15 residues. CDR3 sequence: CASSRGARVGQPQHF. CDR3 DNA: TGTGCCAGCAGCCGCGGCGCGAGGGTGGGTCAGCCCCAGCATTTT.

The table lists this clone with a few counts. The chain's CDR3 is CASSPNIAEETQYF. CDR3 coding DNA: TGTGCCAGCTCACCCAATATAGCTGAAGAGACCCAGTACTTC. The chain employs TRBV18 and TRBJ2-5; D call uncertain. The CDR3 runs 14 residues. Looked up from germline, CDR1 is KGHSH and CDR2 is LQKENI. The ends were cut back, 3 bases at V and 3 bases at J, with 11 bases in the middle.

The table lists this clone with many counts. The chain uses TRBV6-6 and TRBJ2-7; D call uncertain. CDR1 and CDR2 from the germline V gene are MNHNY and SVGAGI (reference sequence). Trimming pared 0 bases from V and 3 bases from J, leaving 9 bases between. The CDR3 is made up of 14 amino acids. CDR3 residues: CASSYSAWFYEQYF. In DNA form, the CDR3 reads TGTGCCAGCAGTTACTCGGCTTGGTTCTACGAGCAGTACTTC.

DNA of the CDR3: TGTGCCAGCTCACCAACATACTTC. It yields the protein CASSPTYF. This rearrangement joins TRBV18 to TRBJ2-5; D call uncertain. The V gene lost 2 bases and the J gene lost 14 bases, with 3 bases spanning the gap. This CDR3 comprises 8 residues. The V gene's germline CDR1 is KGHSH and CDR2 LQKENI.

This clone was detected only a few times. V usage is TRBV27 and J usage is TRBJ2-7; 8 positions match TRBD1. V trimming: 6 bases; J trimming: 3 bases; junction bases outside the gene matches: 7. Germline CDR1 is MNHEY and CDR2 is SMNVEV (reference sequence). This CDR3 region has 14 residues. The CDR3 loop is CASSPGQGLYEQYF. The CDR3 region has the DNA TGTGCCAGCAGCCCTGGACAGGGTCTCTACGAGCAGTACTTC.

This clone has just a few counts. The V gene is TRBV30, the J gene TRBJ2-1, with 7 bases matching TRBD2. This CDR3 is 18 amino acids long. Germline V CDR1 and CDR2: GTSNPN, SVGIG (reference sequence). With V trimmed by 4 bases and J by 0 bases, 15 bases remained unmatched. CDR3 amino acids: CAWNGGVRAAHSYNEQFF. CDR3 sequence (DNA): TGTGCCTGGAATGGGGGGGTGAGGGCAGCCCACTCCTACAATGAGCAGTTCTTC.

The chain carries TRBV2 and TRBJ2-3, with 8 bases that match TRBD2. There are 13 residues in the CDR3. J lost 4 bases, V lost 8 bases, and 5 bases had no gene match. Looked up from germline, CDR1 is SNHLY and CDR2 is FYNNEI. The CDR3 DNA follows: TGTGCCAGCTCGGGGGGGCGGGCAGATACGCAGTATTTT. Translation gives CASSGGRADTQYF.

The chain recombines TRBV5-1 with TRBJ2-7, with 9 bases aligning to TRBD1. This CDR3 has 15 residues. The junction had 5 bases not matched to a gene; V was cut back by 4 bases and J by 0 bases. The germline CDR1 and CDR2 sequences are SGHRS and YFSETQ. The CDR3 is CASSRGQGSSYEQYF. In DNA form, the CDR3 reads TGCGCCAGCAGCAGGGGACAGGGTAGCTCCTACGAGCAGTACTTC.

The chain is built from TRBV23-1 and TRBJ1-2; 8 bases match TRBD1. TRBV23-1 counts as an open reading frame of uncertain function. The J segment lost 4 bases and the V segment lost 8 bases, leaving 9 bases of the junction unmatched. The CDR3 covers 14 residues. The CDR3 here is CASAHRGFSYGYTF. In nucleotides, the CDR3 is TGCGCCAGCGCCCACAGGGGGTTTAGCTATGGCTACACCTTC.

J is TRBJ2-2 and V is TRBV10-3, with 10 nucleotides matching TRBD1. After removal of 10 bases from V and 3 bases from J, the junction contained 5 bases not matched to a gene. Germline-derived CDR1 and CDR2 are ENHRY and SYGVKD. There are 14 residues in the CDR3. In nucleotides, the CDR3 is TGTGCCACCGACAGGGGGCAGGACACCGGGGAGCTGTTTTTT. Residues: CATDRGQDTGELFF.

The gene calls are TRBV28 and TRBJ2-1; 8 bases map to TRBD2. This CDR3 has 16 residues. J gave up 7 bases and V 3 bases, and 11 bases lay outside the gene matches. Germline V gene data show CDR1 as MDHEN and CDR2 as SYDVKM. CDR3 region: CASSFGGAALGNEQFF. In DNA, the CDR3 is TGTGCCAGCAGTTTCGGGGGGGCGGCTCTAGGTAATGAGCAGTTCTTC.

CDR3 amino acids: CASSRTGEGLYGYTF. DNA of the CDR3: TGTGCCAGCAGTCGGACAGGGGAGGGGCTCTATGGCTACACCTTC. V and J are TRBV28 and TRBJ1-2, with TRBD1 matching over 9 bases. V dropped 5 bases and J dropped 4; count of bases not matched to a gene: 8. The germline V gene has CDR1 MDHEN and CDR2 SYDVKM. The CDR3 contains 15 residues.

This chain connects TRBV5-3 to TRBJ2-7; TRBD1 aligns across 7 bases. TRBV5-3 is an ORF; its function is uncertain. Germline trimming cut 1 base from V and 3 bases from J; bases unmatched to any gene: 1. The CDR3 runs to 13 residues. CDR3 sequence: CARSLTGDYEQYF. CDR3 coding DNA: TGTGCCAGAAGCTTGACAGGGGACTACGAGCAGTACTTC.

DNA of the CDR3: TGTGCCAGCAGCTCTCACACACCAAATCAGCCCCAGCATTTT. This encodes CASSSHTPNQPQHF. The chain employs TRBV6-6 and TRBJ1-5; no clear D gene. Germline loops: CDR1 MNHNY, CDR2 SVGAGI (reference sequence). The germline V and J ends were trimmed by 6 bases and 4 bases, with 13 bases remaining between them. The CDR3 extends over 14 amino acids.

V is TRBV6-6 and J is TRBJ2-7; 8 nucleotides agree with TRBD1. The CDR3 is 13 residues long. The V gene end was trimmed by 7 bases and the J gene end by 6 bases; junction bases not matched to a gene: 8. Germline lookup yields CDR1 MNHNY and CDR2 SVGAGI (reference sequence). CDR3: CASTQGARGEQYF. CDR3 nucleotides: TGTGCCAGCACCCAGGGGGCGCGAGGCGAGCAGTACTTC.